Listed here is a single T cell receptor (beta chain). Its antigen is not known. The germline V gene has CDR1 PRHDT and CDR2 FYEKMQ (reference sequence). V lost 5 bases and J lost 8, with 15 bases in between. This CDR3 region has 13 residues. The table came from immunoSEQ multiplex PCR; TCRdb's copy has only in-frame clones and leaves some out. The sample shows 25,000 to 40,000 clones, about 96% of them seen only once. The data originate from a study of monozygotic twins with cystic fibrosis. Overall study findings and caveats: In this small cohort, shared CDR3 numbers showed no association with age, concordance or disease severity. Monozygotic CF twin pairs shared significantly more nucleotide-identical clonotypes than unrelated CF individuals did. Low clonality (median roughly 0.0095) suggested a mostly naive repertoire.

The chain has TRBV13 and TRBJ1-1, with unresolved D. Sample: blood. This receptor was identified in a girl between 2 and 10 years old with cystic fibrosis. CDR3 nucleotides: TGTGCCAGCAGCCCGCACGAGGCGGCGGAAGCTTTCTTT. Residues: CASSPHEAAEAFF.